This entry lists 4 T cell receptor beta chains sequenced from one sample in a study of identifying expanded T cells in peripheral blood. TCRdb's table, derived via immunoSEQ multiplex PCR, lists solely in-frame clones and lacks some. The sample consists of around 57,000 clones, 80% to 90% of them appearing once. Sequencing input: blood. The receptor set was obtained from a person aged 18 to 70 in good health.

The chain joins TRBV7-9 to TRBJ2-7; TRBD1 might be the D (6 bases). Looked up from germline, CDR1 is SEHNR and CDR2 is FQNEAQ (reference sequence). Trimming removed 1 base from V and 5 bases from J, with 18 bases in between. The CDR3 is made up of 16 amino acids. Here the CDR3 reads CASSLGGTDSTDEQYF. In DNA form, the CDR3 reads TGTGCCAGCAGCTTAGGGGGGACGGACAGCACCGACGAGCAGTACTTC.

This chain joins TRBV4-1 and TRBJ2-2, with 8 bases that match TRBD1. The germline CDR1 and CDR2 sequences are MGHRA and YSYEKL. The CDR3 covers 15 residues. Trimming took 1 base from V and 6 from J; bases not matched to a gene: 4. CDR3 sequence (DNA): TGCGCCAGCAGCCAAGCAGGACAGGGTCCCGGGGAGCTGTTTTTT. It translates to CASSQAGQGPGELFF.

As DNA, the CDR3 is TGTGCCAGCAGTTACGGGGTTGGGGATGAGCAGTTCTTC. Amino acid sequence: CASSYGVGDEQFF. The chain carries TRBV6-6 and TRBJ2-1; D gene uncertain. This CDR3 comprises 13 residues. Trimming cost V 2 bases and J 8 bases, with 10 bases left between them. Germline CDR1 reads MNHNY; CDR2 reads SVGAGI (reference sequence).

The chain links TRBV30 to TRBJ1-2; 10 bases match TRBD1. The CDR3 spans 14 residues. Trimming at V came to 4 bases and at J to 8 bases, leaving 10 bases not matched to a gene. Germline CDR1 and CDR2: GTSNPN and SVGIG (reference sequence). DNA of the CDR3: TGTGCCTGGAACCGGGACAGGGGAATGAGGGGCTACACCTTC. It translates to CAWNRDRGMRGYTF.